This paragraph reports one TCR beta chain. The data were taken from a study of identifying expanded T cells in peripheral blood. The CDR3 sequence is 14 residues long. V was cut by 1 base and J by 6 bases, with 9 bases left in between. Germline V gives CDR1 LNHDA, CDR2 SQIVND (reference sequence). This table comes from immunoSEQ multiplex PCR, and its TCRdb copy is limited to in-frame clones, with some not included. The data show about 110,000 clones, roughly 90% seen once. Sequencing was performed on blood. This TCR came from a person aged 18 to 75 in good health. V and J are TRBV19 and TRBJ2-2, with D maybe TRBD1 (6 bases). CDR3 sequence: CASSIVSGAGELFF. The CDR3 nucleotides are TGTGCCAGTAGTATAGTGTCAGGGGCCGGGGAGCTGTTTTTT.